This T cell receptor beta chain was identified during a study of blood T cell repertoires in COVID-19. On the study more broadly: Donors in the United States, Italy and Spain gave samples during acute or convalescent COVID-19. T cells, B-cell-depleted T cells, or PBMCs provided the cDNA or gDNA that served as material.

Study processing details: From reference gene primer amplification, estimates of nucleated cell counts were derived. Profiling relied on immunoSEQ multiplex PCR, and the TCRdb table lists in-frame clones only, not all of them. The V and J calls and the clone size are those of that table, but D and trimming were determined from the DNA. The table includes 75,000 to 95,000 clones, roughly 90% detected once. This clone was counted a few times. Input material: peripheral blood. The sequence derives from a man between 60 and 75 years old with acute or convalescent COVID-19.

CDR3: CATSRARDNPTDTQYF. CDR3 bases: TGTGCCACCAGCAGAGCCCGGGACAACCCCACAGATACGCAGTATTTT. This rearrangement joins TRBV15 to TRBJ2-3; a weak D match, TRBD1 (6 bases). V was pared by 1 base and J by 2 bases, with 13 bases between. This CDR3 contains 16 residues. In germline, CDR1 is LNHNV, CDR2 YYDKDF (reference sequence).